Listed below are T cell receptor beta chains from one sample, sequenced in a study of shared clonotypes between healthy human individuals. The data were produced by immunoSEQ multiplex PCR, yet TCRdb's version contains in-frame clones alone and is incomplete. This table has around 1 million clones, about three quarters appearing once. Sample: memory CD4+ T cells sorted from blood. These receptors were obtained from a man between 18 and 29 years old in good health. The CDR3 runs from the conserved cysteine through the conserved F or W. D genes are given only for firm matches. Size tells how often a clone was seen (once, few, many) or the class of an expanded clone, and some rows leave it out.

TRBJ2-3 TRBV10-1 NA TRBD2 CASSVTSGTDTQYF TGCGCCAGCAGCGTGACTAGCGGCACAGATACGCAGTATTTT
TRBJ2-5 TRBV7-6 NA TRBD2 CASSLGTSAQGTQYF TGTGCCAGCAGCCTGGGGACTAGCGCCCAGGGGACCCAGTACTTC
TRBJ2-5 TRBV9 NA NA CASSSRGSSRETQYF TGTGCCAGCAGCTCCCGGGGAAGTTCGCGAGAGACCCAGTACTTC
TRBJ2-2 TRBV7-3 NA TRBD1 CASSLTRDRGFTGELFF TGTGCCAGCAGCTTAACCCGGGACAGGGGGTTCACCGGGGAGCTGTTTTTT
TRBJ1-5 TRBV6-1 NA TRBD1 CASVSGQGAYEPQHF TGTGCCAGCGTGAGTGGGCAGGGGGCTTACGAGCCCCAGCATTTT
TRBJ2-7 TRBV7-2 NA NA CASSVRGPPYEQYF TGTGCCAGCAGCGTCAGGGGTCCTCCCTACGAGCAGTACTTC
TRBJ2-3 TRBV7-2 NA NA CASSFFGQTHTDTQYF TGTGCCAGCAGCTTCTTTGGACAGACCCACACAGATACGCAGTATTTT
TRBJ1-5 TRBV2 NA TRBD1 CASSSAGTENQPQHF TGTGCCAGCAGTTCAGCCGGGACAGAAAATCAGCCCCAGCATTTT
TRBJ1-6 TRBV30 once TRBD1 CAWSHLDRTGSPLHF TGTGCCTGGAGTCACTTGGACAGGACGGGCTCCCCCCTCCACTTT
TRBJ1-4 TRBV5-5 NA NA CASSLEGRENEKLFF TGTGCCAGCAGCTTGGAGGGACGGGAGAATGAAAAACTGTTTTTT
TRBJ1-6 TRBV6-5 NA NA CASSHRDTYNSPLHF TGTGCCAGCAGTCACCGGGACACCTATAATTCACCCCTCCACTTT
TRBJ2-7 TRBV6-1 few TRBD1 CASSEAPGTAYEQYF TGTGCCAGCAGTGAAGCGCCCGGGACAGCCTACGAGCAGTACTTC
TRBJ1-2 TRBV5-1 NA TRBD1 CASSSPGTGDYGYTF TGCGCCAGCAGCTCCCCCGGGACAGGGGACTATGGCTACACCTTC
TRBJ1-1 TRBV30 NA NA CAWSRDPGTEAFF TGTGCCTGGAGTCGCGATCCGGGGACGGAGGCTTTCTTT
TRBJ2-7 TRBV10-2 NA TRBD1 CASSTWDSEQYF TGCGCCAGCAGTACATGGGACAGCGAGCAGTACTTC
TRBJ2-7 TRBV4-3 NA NA CASSQVMGGSYEQYF TGCGCCAGCAGCCAAGTGATGGGCGGCTCCTACGAGCAGTACTTC
TRBJ1-6 TRBV10-3 NA NA CAISESGGASSYNSPLHF TGTGCCATCAGTGAGTCGGGGGGGGCTAGCTCCTATAATTCACCCCTCCACTTT
TRBJ1-2 TRBV4-2 NA NA CASSQDGLVGYTF TGTGCCAGCAGCCAAGATGGACTGGTCGGCTACACCTTC
TRBJ1-5 TRBV19 NA NA CASSIEVGSGNQPQHF TGTGCCAGTAGTATAGAAGTGGGAAGTGGCAATCAGCCCCAGCATTTT
TRBJ2-7 TRBV6-1 once TRBD1 CASSVGQGAYEQYF TGTGCCAGCAGTGTTGGACAGGGGGCGTACGAGCAGTACTTC
TRBJ1-1 TRBV5-1 NA NA CASKVLANTEAFF TGCGCCAGCAAGGTCCTTGCGAACACTGAAGCTTTCTTT
TRBJ1-6 TRBV6-1 many NA CASSEGKGGGANSPLHF TGTGCCAGCAGTGAAGGCAAGGGGGGGGGCGCAAATTCACCCCTCCACTTT
TRBJ1-4 TRBV6-4 once TRBD1 CASRETGGSGEKLFF TGTGCCAGCAGGGAGACAGGGGGCTCGGGAGAAAAACTGTTTTTT
TRBJ1-4 TRBV13 NA NA CASSLRQLNEKLFF TGTGCCAGCAGCTTAAGACAGCTTAATGAAAAACTGTTTTTT
TRBJ1-1 TRBV7-3 few NA CASKSDMGGGTEAFF TGTGCCAGCAAATCGGATATGGGGGGCGGCACTGAAGCTTTCTTT
TRBJ1-2 TRBV25-1 NA TRBD1 CASSPIDRDDYGYTF TGTGCCAGCAGTCCTATAGACAGGGACGACTATGGCTACACCTTC
TRBJ2-1 TRBV18 NA TRBD1 CASSPGTGNEQFF TGTGCCAGCTCACCCGGGACAGGCAATGAGCAGTTCTTC
TRBJ2-5 TRBV11-2 once NA CASSLEPWYTGSETQYF TGTGCCAGCAGCTTAGAACCCTGGTATACGGGGAGTGAAACCCAGTACTTC
TRBJ2-7 TRBV10-3 NA NA CAVIADHSYEQYF TGTGCTGTGATAGCGGATCATTCCTACGAGCAGTACTTC
TRBJ1-6 TRBV28 many NA CASSLNSRGGNSPLHF TGTGCCAGCAGTTTAAACTCGAGGGGCGGGAATTCACCCCTCCACTTT
TRBJ1-4 TRBV28 NA NA CASSRAGVLEKLFF TGTGCCAGCTCCCGGGCCGGGGTCCTCGAAAAACTGTTTTTT
TRBJ2-7 TRBV2 NA NA CASNQGWDEQYF TGTGCCAGCAATCAGGGGTGGGACGAGCAGTACTTC
TRBJ1-6 TRBV7-2 NA TRBD1 CASSLDRVKSPLHF TGTGCCAGCAGCTTGGACAGGGTTAAATCACCCCTCCACTTT
TRBJ1-5 TRBV2 few TRBD1 CASSAQGERQPQHF TGTGCCAGCAGCGCACAGGGGGAACGTCAGCCCCAGCATTTT
TRBJ1-1 TRBV21-1 NA NA CASSSGLGVWNTEAFF TGTGCCAGCAGTAGCGGCCTGGGGGTCTGGAACACTGAAGCTTTCTTT
TRBJ1-2 TRBV28 NA NA CASSVTRYGYTF TGTGCCAGCAGTGTTACTCGCTATGGCTACACCTTC
TRBJ2-1 TRBV5-1 few NA CASSLGQGRIIFEQFF TGCGCCAGCAGCTTGGGGCAGGGACGAATAATCTTTGAGCAGTTCTTC
TRBJ1-3 TRBV5-1 NA NA CASSFGPNQGNTIYF TGCGCCAGCAGCTTCGGGCCTAATCAAGGAAACACCATATATTTT
TRBJ1-5 TRBV6-1 few TRBD1 CASSGGQGWQPQHF TGTGCCAGCAGTGGGGGACAGGGCTGGCAGCCCCAGCATTTT
TRBJ2-3 TRBV5-1 NA TRBD2 CASTQREGSDTQYF TGCGCCAGCACCCAGCGGGAGGGCTCAGATACGCAGTATTTT
TRBJ1-4 TRBV10-3 few NA CAISASANEKLFF TGTGCCATCAGTGCGTCAGCTAATGAAAAACTGTTTTTT
TRBJ1-6 TRBV7-2 NA NA CASSSGTTNSPLHF TGTGCCAGCAGCTCCGGGACAACTAATTCACCCCTCCACTTT
TRBJ2-1 TRBV15 NA NA CATSRERRLANEQFF TGTGCCACCAGCAGAGAGCGGCGCCTCGCCAATGAGCAGTTCTTC
TRBJ1-4 TRBV5-1 once NA CASSLSGGTNEKLFF TGCGCCAGCAGCTTGTCGGGGGGTACTAATGAAAAACTGTTTTTT
TRBJ1-4 TRBV7-9 NA NA CASSLSPSRAEKLFF TGTGCCAGCAGCTTAAGTCCGAGCAGGGCTGAAAAACTGTTTTTT
TRBJ2-2 TRBV6-5 NA TRBD2 CASSRASGVNGELFF TGTGCCAGCAGCAGGGCTAGCGGGGTTAACGGGGAGCTGTTTTTT
TRBJ2-2 TRBV9 few NA CASNLGGFTGELFF TGTGCCAGCAATTTGGGGGGCTTTACCGGGGAGCTGTTTTTT
TRBJ2-6 TRBV25-1 NA NA CASSERGTGSGANVLTF TGTGCCAGCAGTGAACGGGGAACAGGGTCTGGGGCCAACGTCCTGACTTTC
TRBJ2-3 TRBV5-1 NA NA CASSLVRAQSTDTQYF TGCGCCAGCAGCTTGGTCCGGGCTCAAAGCACAGATACGCAGTATTTT